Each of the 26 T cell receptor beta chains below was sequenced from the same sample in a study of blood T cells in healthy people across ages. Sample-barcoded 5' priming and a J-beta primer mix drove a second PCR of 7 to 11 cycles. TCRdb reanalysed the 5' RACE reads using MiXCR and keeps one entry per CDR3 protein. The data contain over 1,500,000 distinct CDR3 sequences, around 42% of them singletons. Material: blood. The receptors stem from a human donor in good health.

The CDR3 sequence: CASSLGTVTGPLHF. The DNA of the CDR3 is TGTGCCAGCAGCTTAGGAACGGTGACCGGACCCCTCCACTTT. The V and J genes are TRBV7-8 and TRBJ1-6; D unresolved. V was cut by 1 base and J by 12 bases, with 13 bases left in between. Germline V gene lookup returns CDR1 SGHVS and CDR2 FQNEAQ. The CDR3 loop spans 14 amino acids.

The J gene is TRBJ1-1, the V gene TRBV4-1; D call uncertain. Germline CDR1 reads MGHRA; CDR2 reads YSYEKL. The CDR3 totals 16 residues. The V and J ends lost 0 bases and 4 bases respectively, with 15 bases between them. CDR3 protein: CASSQEGSGGCTEAFF. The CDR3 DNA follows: TGCGCCAGCAGCCAAGAAGGGTCAGGTGGGTGCACTGAAGCTTTCTTT.

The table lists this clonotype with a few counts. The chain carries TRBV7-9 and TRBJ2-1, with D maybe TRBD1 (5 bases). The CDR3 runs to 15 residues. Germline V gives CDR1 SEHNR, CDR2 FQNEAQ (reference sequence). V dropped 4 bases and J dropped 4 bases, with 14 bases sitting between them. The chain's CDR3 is CASSSQKGDYNEQFF. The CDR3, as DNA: TGTGCCAGCAGCTCACAGAAAGGGGATTACAATGAGCAGTTCTTC.

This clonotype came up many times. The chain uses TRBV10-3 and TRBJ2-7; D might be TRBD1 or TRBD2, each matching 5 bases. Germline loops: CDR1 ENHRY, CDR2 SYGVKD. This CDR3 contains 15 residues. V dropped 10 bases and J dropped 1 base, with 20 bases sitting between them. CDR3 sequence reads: CATSTRTRRSYEQYF. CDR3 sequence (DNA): TGTGCCACCTCGACGCGGACACGGAGGTCCTACGAGCAGTACTTC.

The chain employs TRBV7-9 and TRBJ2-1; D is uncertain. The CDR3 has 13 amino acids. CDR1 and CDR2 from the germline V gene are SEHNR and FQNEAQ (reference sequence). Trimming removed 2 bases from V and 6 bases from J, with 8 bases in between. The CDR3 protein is CASSLWPGNEQFF. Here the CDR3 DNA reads TGTGCCAGCAGCTTATGGCCGGGCAATGAGCAGTTCTTC.

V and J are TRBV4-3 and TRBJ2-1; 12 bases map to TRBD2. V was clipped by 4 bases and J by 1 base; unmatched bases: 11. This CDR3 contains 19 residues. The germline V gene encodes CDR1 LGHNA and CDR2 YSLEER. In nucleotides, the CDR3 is TGCGCCAGCAGCCCTCCCACTAGCGGGGGGCCTATTTCCTACAATGAGCAGTTCTTC. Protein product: CASSPPTSGGPISYNEQFF.

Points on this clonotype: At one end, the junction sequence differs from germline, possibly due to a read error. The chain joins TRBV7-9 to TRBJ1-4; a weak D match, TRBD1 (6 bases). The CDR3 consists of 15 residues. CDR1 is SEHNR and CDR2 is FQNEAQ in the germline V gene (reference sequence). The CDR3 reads CASSLGGTTNEKRFF. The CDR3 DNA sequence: TGTGCCAGCAGCCTAGGGGGGACAACTAATGAAAAACGGTTTTTT. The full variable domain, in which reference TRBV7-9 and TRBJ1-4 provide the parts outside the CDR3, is DTGVSQNPRHKITKRGQNVTFRCDPISEHNRLYWYRQTLGQGPEFLTYFQNEAQLEKSRLLSDRFSAERPKGSFSTLEIQRTEQGDSAMYLCASSLGGTTNEKRFFGSGTQLSVL.

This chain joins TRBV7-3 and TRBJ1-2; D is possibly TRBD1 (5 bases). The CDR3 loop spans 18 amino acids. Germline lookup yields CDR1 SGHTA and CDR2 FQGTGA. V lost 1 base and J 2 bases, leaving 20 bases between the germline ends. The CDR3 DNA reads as TGTGCCAGCAGCTTAAATCCAGGGATCGGGTTCGCCAACTATGGCTACACCTTC. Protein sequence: CASSLNPGIGFANYGYTF.

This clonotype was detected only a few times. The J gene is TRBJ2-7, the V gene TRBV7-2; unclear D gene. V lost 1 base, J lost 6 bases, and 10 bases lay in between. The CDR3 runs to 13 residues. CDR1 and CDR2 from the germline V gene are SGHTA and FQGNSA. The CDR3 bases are TGTGCCAGCAGCTTAGTCAGGCTCGCCGAGCAGTACTTC. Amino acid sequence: CASSLVRLAEQYF.

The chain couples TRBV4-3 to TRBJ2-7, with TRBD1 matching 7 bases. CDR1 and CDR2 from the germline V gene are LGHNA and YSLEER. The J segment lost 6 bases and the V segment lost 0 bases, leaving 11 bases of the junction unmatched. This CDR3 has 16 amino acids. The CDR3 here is CASSQDRRTGVREQYF. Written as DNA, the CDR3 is TGCGCCAGCAGCCAAGATCGACGGACAGGCGTACGCGAGCAGTACTTC.

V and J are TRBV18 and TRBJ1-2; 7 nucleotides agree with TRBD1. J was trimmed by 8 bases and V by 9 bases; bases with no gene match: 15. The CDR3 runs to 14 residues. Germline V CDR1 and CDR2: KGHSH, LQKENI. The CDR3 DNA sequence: TGTGCCAGTCAATCGCCAGAGGGGGCCGGCGGCTACACCTTC. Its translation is CASQSPEGAGGYTF.

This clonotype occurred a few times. The CDR3 reads CAWSTGQANSPLHF. The DNA of the CDR3 is TGTGCCTGGAGTACGGGACAGGCTAATTCACCCCTCCACTTT. This chain connects TRBV30 to TRBJ1-6; 8 bases align to TRBD1. Trimming cost V 2 bases and J 6 bases; bases outside gene matches: 3. The CDR3 runs 14 residues. CDR1 and CDR2 from the germline V gene are GTSNPN and SVGIG (reference sequence).

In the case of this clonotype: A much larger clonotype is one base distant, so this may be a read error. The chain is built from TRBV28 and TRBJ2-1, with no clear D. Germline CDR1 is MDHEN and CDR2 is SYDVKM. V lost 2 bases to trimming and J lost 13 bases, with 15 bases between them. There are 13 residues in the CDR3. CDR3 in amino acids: CASSLPNQETQFF. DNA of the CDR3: TGTGCCAGCAGTTTACCGAACCAAGAGACCCAGTTCTTC.

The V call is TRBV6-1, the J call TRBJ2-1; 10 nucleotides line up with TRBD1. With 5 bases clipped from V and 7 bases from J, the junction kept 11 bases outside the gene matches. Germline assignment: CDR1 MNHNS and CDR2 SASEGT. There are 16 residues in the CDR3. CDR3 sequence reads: CASSKHRDRGRNEQFF. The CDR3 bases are TGTGCCAGCAGTAAGCACCGGGACAGGGGAAGAAATGAGCAGTTCTTC.

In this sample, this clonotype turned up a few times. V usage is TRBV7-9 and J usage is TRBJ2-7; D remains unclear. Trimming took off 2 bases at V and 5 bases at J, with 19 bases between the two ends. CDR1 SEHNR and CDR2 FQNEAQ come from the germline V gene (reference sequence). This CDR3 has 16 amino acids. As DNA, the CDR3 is TGTGCCAGCAGCTTAATAACGCTAACATGGAGTGACGAGCAGTACTTC. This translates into CASSLITLTWSDEQYF.

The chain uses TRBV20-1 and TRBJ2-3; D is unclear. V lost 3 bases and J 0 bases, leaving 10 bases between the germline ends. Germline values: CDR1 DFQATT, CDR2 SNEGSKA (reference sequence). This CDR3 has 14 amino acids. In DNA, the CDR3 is TGCAGTGCTAGGACGACATATAGCACAGATACGCAGTATTTT. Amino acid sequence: CSARTTYSTDTQYF.

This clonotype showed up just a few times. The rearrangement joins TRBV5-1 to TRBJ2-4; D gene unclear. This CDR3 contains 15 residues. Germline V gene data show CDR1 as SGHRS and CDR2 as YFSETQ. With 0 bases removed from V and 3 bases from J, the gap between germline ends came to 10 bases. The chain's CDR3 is CASSLAVDGKNIQYF. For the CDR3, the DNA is TGCGCCAGCAGCTTGGCCGTCGACGGCAAAAACATTCAGTACTTC. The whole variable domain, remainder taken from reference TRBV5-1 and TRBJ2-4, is KAGVTQTPRYLIKTRGQQVTLSCSPISGHRSVSWYQQTPGQGLQFLFEYFSETQRNKGNFPGRFSGRQFSNSRSEMNVSTLELGDSALYLCASSLAVDGKNIQYFGAGTRLSVL.

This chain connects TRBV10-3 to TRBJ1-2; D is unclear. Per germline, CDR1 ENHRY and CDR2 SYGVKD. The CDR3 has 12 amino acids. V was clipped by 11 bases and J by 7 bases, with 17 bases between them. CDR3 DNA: TGTGCCTCGTCGCCCCCCACTGGTGGCTACACCTTC. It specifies CASSPPTGGYTF.

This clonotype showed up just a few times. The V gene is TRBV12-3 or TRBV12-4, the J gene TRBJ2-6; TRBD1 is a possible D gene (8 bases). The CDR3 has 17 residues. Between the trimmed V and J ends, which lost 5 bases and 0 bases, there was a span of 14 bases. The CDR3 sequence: CASSKHRGGSGANVLTF. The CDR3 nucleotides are TGTGCCAGCAGTAAACACAGGGGGGGCTCTGGGGCCAACGTCCTGACTTTC.

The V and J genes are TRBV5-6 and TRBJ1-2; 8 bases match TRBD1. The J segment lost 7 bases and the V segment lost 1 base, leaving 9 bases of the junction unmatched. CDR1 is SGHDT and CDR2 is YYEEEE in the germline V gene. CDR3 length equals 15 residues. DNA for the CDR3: TGTGCCAGCAGCTTGCGGGCTTACAGGGGGTTTGGCTACACCTTC. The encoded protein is CASSLRAYRGFGYTF.

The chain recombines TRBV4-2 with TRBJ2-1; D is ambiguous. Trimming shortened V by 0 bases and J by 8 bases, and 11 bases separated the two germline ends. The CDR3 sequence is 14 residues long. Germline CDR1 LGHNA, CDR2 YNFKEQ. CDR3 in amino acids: CASSQDRTSDEQFF. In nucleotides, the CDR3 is TGTGCCAGCAGCCAAGATCGGACGAGCGATGAGCAGTTCTTC.

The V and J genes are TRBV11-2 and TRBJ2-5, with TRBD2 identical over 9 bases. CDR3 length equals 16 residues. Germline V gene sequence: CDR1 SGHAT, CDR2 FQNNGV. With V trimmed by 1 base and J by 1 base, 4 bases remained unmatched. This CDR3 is CASSLVPAGGQETQYF. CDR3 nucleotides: TGTGCCAGCAGCTTAGTACCAGCGGGGGGCCAAGAGACCCAGTACTTC. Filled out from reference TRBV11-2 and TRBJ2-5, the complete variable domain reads EAGVAQSPRYKIIEKRQSVAFWCNPISGHATLYWYQQILGQGPKLLIQFQNNGVVDDSQLPKDRFSAERLKGVDSTLKIQPAKLEDSAVYLCASSLVPAGGQETQYFGPGTRLLVL.

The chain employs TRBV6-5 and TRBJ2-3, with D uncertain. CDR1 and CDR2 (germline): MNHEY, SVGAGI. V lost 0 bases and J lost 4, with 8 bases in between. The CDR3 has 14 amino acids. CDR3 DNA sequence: TGTGCCAGCAGTTACTCGTCTGAAGCAGATACGCAGTATTTT. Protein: CASSYSSEADTQYF.

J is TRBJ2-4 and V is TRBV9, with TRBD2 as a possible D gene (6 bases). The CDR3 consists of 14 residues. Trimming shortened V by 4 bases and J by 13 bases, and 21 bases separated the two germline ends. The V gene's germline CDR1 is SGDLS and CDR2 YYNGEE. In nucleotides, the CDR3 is TGTGCCAGCAGCCCAACCGGGACGGGACTGAGACAGTACTTC. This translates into CASSPTGTGLRQYF.

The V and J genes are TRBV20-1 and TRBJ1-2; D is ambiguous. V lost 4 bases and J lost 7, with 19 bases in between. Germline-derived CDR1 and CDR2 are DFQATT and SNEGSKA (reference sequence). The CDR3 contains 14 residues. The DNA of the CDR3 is TGCAGTGCTACCGATCCTCGTAATTTCTGTGGCTACACCTTC. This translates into CSATDPRNFCGYTF.

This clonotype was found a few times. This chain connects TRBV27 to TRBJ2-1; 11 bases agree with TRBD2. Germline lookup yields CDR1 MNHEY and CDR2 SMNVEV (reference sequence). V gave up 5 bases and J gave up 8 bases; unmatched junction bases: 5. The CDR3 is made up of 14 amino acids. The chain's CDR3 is CASSRLAGYDEQFF. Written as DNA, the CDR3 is TGTGCCAGCAGTCGACTAGCGGGGTACGATGAGCAGTTCTTC.